The T cell receptor (beta chain) under discussion was sequenced for a study of T cells in Graves' hyperthyroidism and ophthalmopathy. Using RNA transcripts as the source, TCR beta CDR3 regions were amplified. When the TCR CDR3 underwent first-round RT-PCR, the HTBI primer set was used. TCRdb independently ran MiXCR on the multiplex PCR reads; one entry per CDR3 protein. The sample includes about 200,000 distinct CDR3 sequences, less than 20% of them seen just once. Sequenced input: blood. The clonotype originates from a woman in her forties or fifties with Graves' hyperthyroidism.

The CDR3 region is CASSLKPGRTEAFF. CDR3 in DNA: TGTGCCAGCAGCCTTAAGCCAGGGAGAACTGAAGCTTTCTTT. The chain recombines TRBV7-3 with TRBJ1-1, with D perhaps TRBD1 (5 bases). CDR3 length equals 14 residues. V lost 5 bases, J lost 5 bases, and 15 bases lay in between. CDR1 is SGHTA and CDR2 is FQGTGA in the germline V gene.